This TCR beta chain was observed in a study of blood T cell repertoires in COVID-19. Background on the study: Whether acute or convalescent, the COVID-19 samples came from the United States, Italy and Spain. Sample material is recorded as cDNA or gDNA derived from T cells, B-cell-depleted T cells, or PBMCs.

The CDR3 is 14 residues long. Germline values: CDR1 MDHEN, CDR2 SYDVKM. V dropped 6 bases and J dropped 0 bases, with 12 bases sitting between them. In the source study's methods: How many nucleated cells were present was estimated from reference gene primer amplification. Assay: immunoSEQ multiplex PCR; the TCRdb copy retains only in-frame clones and omits some. The V and J calls and clone size come from that table; D and trimming were worked out from the DNA. The sample lists approximately 230,000 clones; roughly 82% were seen once. The chain joins TRBV28 to TRBJ2-7; D might be TRBD1 (7 bases). This sequence was found in a woman of 80 years or more with active or convalescent COVID-19. Material for sequencing was peripheral blood. This CDR3 is CASRQGGRSYEQYF. The CDR3 DNA follows: TGTGCCAGCAGGCAGGGGGGCCGCTCCTACGAGCAGTACTTC.